These 20 T cell receptor beta chains share one sample of origin, sequenced in a study of blood T cell repertoires in COVID-19. Measured with immunoSEQ multiplex PCR; TCRdb has only the in-frame clones, and not every one. The table has some 350,000 clones, approximately 86% seen once. The specimen sequenced was peripheral blood. Source of these receptors: a human donor in a cohort sampled during active COVID-19.

The chain carries TRBV28 and TRBJ1-1, with 9 positions matching TRBD1. Germline trimming cut 3 bases from V and 6 bases from J; bases unmatched to any gene: 14. Germline values: CDR1 MDHEN, CDR2 SYDVKM. The CDR3 consists of 17 residues. CDR3 in amino acids: CASSFSGTGTSRAEAFF. CDR3 nucleotides: TGTGCCAGCAGTTTTAGTGGGACAGGGACCTCCAGGGCTGAAGCTTTCTTT.

The CDR3 region is CSVVSTEEKLFF. CDR3 nucleotide sequence: TGCAGCGTTGTGAGTACCGAAGAAAAACTGTTTTTT. The chain employs TRBV29-1 and TRBJ1-4; no clear D gene. The CDR3 length is 12 residues. CDR1 is SQVTM and CDR2 is ANQGSEA in the germline V gene. Trimming stripped 4 bases from V and 8 bases from J, with 11 bases between.

The gene calls are TRBV28 and TRBJ1-1; no definite D call. V was shortened by 1 base and J by 2 bases, with 11 bases between the two germline ends. This CDR3 contains 15 residues. CDR1 is MDHEN and CDR2 is SYDVKM in the germline V gene. CDR3 sequence reads: CASSLSGFRNTEAFF. In DNA, the CDR3 is TGTGCCAGCAGTTTATCCGGTTTCCGCAACACTGAAGCTTTCTTT.

This clone was observed a handful of times. The chain uses TRBV11-2 and TRBJ2-2, with 13 bases identical to TRBD2. The V and J ends lost 1 base and 9 bases, in that order; junction bases with no gene match: 5. The CDR3 loop spans 16 amino acids. CDR1 SGHAT and CDR2 FQNNGV come from the germline V gene. CDR3 protein: CASSLGLAGGYRELFF. Written as DNA, the CDR3 is TGTGCCAGCAGCTTAGGACTAGCGGGAGGTTACCGGGAGCTGTTTTTT.

The rearrangement uses TRBV2 and TRBJ2-1, with TRBD2 identical over 8 bases. CDR3 length: 13 amino acids. V shed 4 bases and J 7 bases; nucleotides not matched to a gene: 3. The V gene's germline CDR1 is SNHLY and CDR2 FYNNEI. CDR3 sequence: CASSGLALNEQFF. As DNA, the CDR3 is TGTGCCAGCAGTGGACTAGCGCTTAATGAGCAGTTCTTC.

This clone was detected once. The chain carries TRBV11-1 and TRBJ2-3, with TRBD1 matching over 7 bases. From germline, CDR1 is SGHAT and CDR2 FQDESV (reference sequence). Germline trimming cut 5 bases from V and 3 bases from J; bases unmatched to any gene: 5. The CDR3 contains 14 residues. The DNA of the CDR3 is TGTGCCAGCAGCGGAACAGGGGCAACAGATACGCAGTATTTT. Amino acid sequence: CASSGTGATDTQYF.

This clone was counted once. This chain uses TRBV5-1 with TRBJ1-4; D is possibly TRBD1 (6 bases). Looked up from germline, CDR1 is SGHRS and CDR2 is YFSETQ. Trimming removed 4 bases from V and 8 bases from J, with 18 bases in between. This CDR3 is built from 15 residues. The CDR3 nucleotides read TGCGCCAGCAGCACGGACAGTCAACACAGGGAAAAACTGTTTTTT. It encodes CASSTDSQHREKLFF. The full variable domain, completed using reference TRBV5-1 and TRBJ1-4, is KAGVTQTPRYLIKTRGQQVTLSCSPISGHRSVSWYQQTPGQGLQFLFEYFSETQRNKGNFPGRFSGRQFSNSRSEMNVSTLELGDSALYLCASSTDSQHREKLFFGSGTQLSVL.

The chain employs TRBV10-1 and TRBJ2-4; tentatively, D is TRBD1 (6 bases). Germline V CDR1 and CDR2: WNHNN, SYGVQD (reference sequence). CDR3 length equals 15 residues. Trimming removed 0 bases at V and 5 bases at J, with 11 bases between. CDR3: CASSESRTEENIQYF. As DNA, the CDR3 is TGCGCCAGCAGTGAGTCCAGGACAGAGGAAAACATTCAGTACTTC.

The V and J genes are TRBV7-8 and TRBJ1-1; 9 positions match TRBD1. Germline V lookup: CDR1 SGHVS, CDR2 FQNEAQ. V lost 3 bases, J lost 2 bases, and 7 bases stayed unmatched. This CDR3 contains 16 residues. CDR3 nucleotide sequence: TGTGCCAGCAGCTTTGGACAGGGGTCTTTTAACACTGAAGCTTTCTTT. Its protein product is CASSFGQGSFNTEAFF.

This chain connects TRBV6-5 to TRBJ1-5; 9 nucleotides align to TRBD1. With V trimmed by 6 bases and J by 6 bases, 6 bases remained unmatched. This CDR3 has 14 residues. Looked up from germline, CDR1 is MNHEY and CDR2 is SVGAGI. The CDR3 loop is CASRPGQGGQPQHF. The CDR3 coding sequence is TGTGCCAGCAGACCGGGACAGGGCGGTCAGCCCCAGCATTTT.

The chain links TRBV4-2 to TRBJ2-1, with TRBD2 matching over 9 bases. The germline CDR1 and CDR2 sequences are LGHNA and YNFKEQ. This CDR3 region has 14 residues. V lost 4 bases to trimming and J lost 9 bases; unmatched junction nucleotides: 7. The DNA for the CDR3 is TGTGCCAGCAGCCTCAGGACTAGCGAAGGTGAGCAGTTCTTC. Its translation is CASSLRTSEGEQFF.

The chain is built from TRBV9 and TRBJ1-2; a weak D match, TRBD1 (6 bases). The CDR3 totals 14 residues. Between the trimmed V and J ends, which lost 2 bases and 2 bases, there was a span of 10 bases. CDR1 SGDLS and CDR2 YYNGEE come from the germline V gene. The CDR3: CASSVDTGNYGYTF. The CDR3 bases are TGTGCCAGCAGCGTTGATACAGGGAACTATGGCTACACCTTC.

This clone was detected only once. The V gene is TRBV10-3, the J gene TRBJ1-2, with D perhaps TRBD1 (5 bases). V lost 4 bases and J 4 bases, leaving 10 bases between the germline ends. This CDR3 has 13 amino acids. Germline V gives CDR1 ENHRY, CDR2 SYGVKD. The CDR3 is CAISVGPGYGYTF. CDR3 nucleotides: TGTGCCATCAGTGTGGGGCCCGGCTATGGCTACACCTTC.

This chain links TRBV5-1 with TRBJ2-7; 11 bases map to TRBD1. Germline values: CDR1 SGHRS, CDR2 YFSETQ. CDR3 size: 15 residues. The V and J ends lost 4 bases and 3 bases, in that order; junction bases with no gene match: 6. CDR3 in DNA: TGCGCCAGCAGCGGGAGGACAGGGGGCCTCTACGAGCAGTACTTC. This encodes CASSGRTGGLYEQYF. The whole variable domain, filled in from reference TRBV5-1 and TRBJ2-7, reads KAGVTQTPRYLIKTRGQQVTLSCSPISGHRSVSWYQQTPGQGLQFLFEYFSETQRNKGNFPGRFSGRQFSNSRSEMNVSTLELGDSALYLCASSGRTGGLYEQYFGPGTRLTVT.

In DNA, the CDR3 is TGTGCCAGCAGTTTTCGGGTCCTTCAGCCCCAGCATTTT. Translating gives CASSFRVLQPQHF. The J gene is TRBJ1-5, the V gene TRBV12-3 or TRBV12-4, with D hard to call. Trimming took off 3 bases at V and 6 bases at J, with 9 bases between the two ends. CDR3 length equals 13 residues.

A single count supports this clone. The rearrangement joins TRBV3-1 (or the pseudogene TRBV3-2) to TRBJ2-1, with 14 bases identical to TRBD2. The CDR3 is 18 amino acids. Germline trimming cut 3 bases from V and 1 base from J; bases unmatched to any gene: 5. Germline V gene sequence: CDR1 LGHDT, CDR2 YNNKEL (reference sequence). DNA for the CDR3: TGTGCCAGCAGCCAGGAAGGGACTAGCGGGAGTTCCTACAATGAGCAGTTCTTC. Translating gives CASSQEGTSGSSYNEQFF.

The rearrangement joins TRBV28 to TRBJ2-1; TRBD2 matches 12 bases. The CDR3 is made up of 15 amino acids. V lost 6 bases to trimming and J lost 8 bases; unmatched junction nucleotides: 8. The germline gives CDR1 MDHEN, CDR2 SYDVKM. The CDR3 sequence: CASSPASGGAYEQFF. The CDR3 DNA follows: TGTGCCAGCAGCCCAGCTAGCGGGGGGGCGTATGAGCAGTTCTTC.

The gene calls are TRBV5-4 and TRBJ2-7; a weak D match, TRBD2 (7 bases). Looked up from germline, CDR1 is SGHNT and CDR2 is YYREEE (reference sequence). The CDR3 is made up of 13 amino acids. Trimming stripped 3 bases from V and 12 bases from J, with 19 bases between. The CDR3 spells CASSSTGGAYPYF. The CDR3, as DNA: TGTGCCAGCAGCTCCACTGGGGGGGCCTACCCGTACTTC.

The rearrangement joins TRBV10-3 to TRBJ1-1, with 9 nucleotides matching TRBD1. The junction had 6 bases not matched to a gene; V was cut back by 6 bases and J by 1 base. CDR3 length equals 15 residues. CDR1 and CDR2 from the germline V gene are ENHRY and SYGVKD. CDR3 sequence: CAISEETGGNTEAFF. In nucleotides, the CDR3 is TGTGCCATCAGCGAGGAGACAGGGGGGAACACTGAAGCTTTCTTT.

The rearrangement uses TRBV5-1 and TRBJ1-3, with TRBD1 matching 8 bases. CDR3 length: 16 amino acids. The trim removed 0 bases at V and 7 bases at J, leaving 9 bases unmatched. CDR1 and CDR2 from the germline V gene are SGHRS and YFSETQ. In DNA, the CDR3 is TGCGCCAGCAGCTTGGGGTCCCTCCAGGGGGCGAACACCATATATTTT. Translating it yields CASSLGSLQGANTIYF.